Each of the 26 T cell receptor beta chains below was sequenced from the same sample in a study of cytomegalovirus exposure and HLA in healthy donors. The PCR was carried out with 60 Vbeta primers and 13 Jbeta primers. The assay was immunoSEQ multiplex PCR, and TCRdb's table has in-frame clones only and misses some. The sample contains some 180,000 clones, roughly 68% of which appear only once. Sequencing was carried out using PBMCs. The receptors here all came from a woman under 40 in good health and CMV-seronegative.

J is TRBJ2-5 and V is TRBV9, with TRBD2 matching over 11 bases. Losses at the gene ends were 0 bases for V and 1 base for J; bases not matched to a gene: 5. The CDR3 contains 17 residues. Germline lookup yields CDR1 SGDLS and CDR2 YYNGEE. CDR3 loop: CASSVAGLAGGQETQYF. CDR3 sequence (DNA): TGTGCCAGCAGCGTAGCAGGGCTAGCGGGGGGCCAAGAGACCCAGTACTTC.

The V gene is TRBV7-9, the J gene TRBJ1-2; 8 bases are a match to TRBD1. The J segment lost 7 bases and the V segment lost 5 bases, leaving 15 bases of the junction unmatched. The CDR3 is made up of 16 amino acids. The V gene's germline CDR1 is SEHNR and CDR2 FQNEAQ (reference sequence). This chain's CDR3 is CASSPGQDSFVGGYTF. The CDR3 DNA reads as TGTGCCAGCAGCCCGGGACAGGATTCCTTCGTCGGTGGCTACACCTTC.

In its sample, this clone was seen once. The genes are TRBV4-1 and TRBJ2-3; D is unclear. The CDR3 has 15 amino acids. The germline V and J ends were trimmed by 4 bases and 2 bases, with 13 bases remaining between them. Germline V lookup: CDR1 MGHRA, CDR2 YSYEKL. The CDR3 region is CASSPVVWATDTQYF. The CDR3 region has the DNA TGCGCCAGCAGCCCTGTAGTTTGGGCCACAGATACGCAGTATTTT.

This clone was seen only a few times. The chain uses TRBV9 and TRBJ1-6; maybe TRBD1 (5 bases). This CDR3 has 14 residues. CDR1 and CDR2 from the germline V gene are SGDLS and YYNGEE. Trimming cost V 2 bases and J 9 bases, with 12 bases left between them. Here the CDR3 DNA reads TGTGCCAGCAGCGTGGGGGGGGTAACTTCACCCCTCCACTTT. This gives the protein CASSVGGVTSPLHF.

This sequence joins TRBV7-8 and TRBJ2-1; the D gene is possibly TRBD2 (7 bases). Between the trimmed V and J ends, which lost 1 base and 12 bases, there was a span of 10 bases. CDR1 SGHVS and CDR2 FQNEAQ come from the germline V gene. CDR3 length equals 12 residues. The CDR3 region is CASSLGGGGQFF. DNA of the CDR3: TGTGCCAGCAGCTTAGGCGGGGGCGGGCAGTTCTTC.

This chain uses TRBV5-4 with TRBJ2-1; 7 nucleotides agree with TRBD2. The V segment lost 0 bases and the J segment 2 bases; nucleotides outside the gene matches: 5. This CDR3 region has 16 residues. From germline, CDR1 is SGHNT and CDR2 YYREEE (reference sequence). CDR3 DNA sequence: TGTGCCAGCAGCTTGGCATTGCGGGAGCCCTACAATGAGCAGTTCTTC. This translates into CASSLALREPYNEQFF.

V usage is TRBV18 and J usage is TRBJ1-5; 7 bases agree with TRBD1. CDR1 and CDR2 from the germline V gene are KGHSH and LQKENI. The CDR3 extends over 15 amino acids. Germline trimming cut 4 bases from V and 0 bases from J; bases unmatched to any gene: 3. The CDR3 region is CASSQQGSSNQPQHF. The CDR3 DNA reads TGTGCCAGCTCACAACAGGGGTCTAGCAATCAGCCCCAGCATTTT.

This clone came up a few times. The CDR3 bases are TGTGCCAGCACTCTCACAGGGTATAGCAATCAGCCCCAGCATTTT. This translates into CASTLTGYSNQPQHF. The chain joins TRBV6-6 to TRBJ1-5, with D possibly TRBD1 on 6 matching bases. The CDR3 covers 15 residues. Per the germline V gene, CDR1 is MNHNY and CDR2 is SVGAGI (reference sequence). The V end was cut by 7 bases, the J end by 0 bases, with 13 bases between.

This chain joins TRBV29-1 and TRBJ1-4; 10 bases align to TRBD1. Trimming took 7 bases from V and 8 from J; bases not matched to a gene: 10. The V gene's germline CDR1 is SQVTM and CDR2 ANQGSEA. The CDR3 runs 14 residues. This CDR3 is CSGWVGTGVEKLFF. The CDR3 DNA reads TGCAGCGGTTGGGTTGGGACAGGGGTCGAAAAACTGTTTTTT.

This rearrangement joins TRBV5-1 to TRBJ1-2; 7 bases are a match to TRBD1. Germline lookup yields CDR1 SGHRS and CDR2 YFSETQ. V lost 0 bases, J lost 8 bases, and 16 bases stayed unmatched. This CDR3 is 17 amino acids long. For the CDR3, the DNA is TGCGCCAGCAGCTTGGAATTGATGGCAGGGGGAACCAAAGGCTACACCTTC. Translated: CASSLELMAGGTKGYTF.

This clone was counted between two and nine times. The chain joins TRBV30 to TRBJ1-5; 9 bases line up with TRBD1. Unmatched junction bases numbered 0, after V lost 5 bases and J lost 1 base. Germline V gene sequence: CDR1 GTSNPN, CDR2 SVGIG (reference sequence). The CDR3 loop spans 13 amino acids. CDR3 bases: TGTGCCTGGGGACAGGGGAGCAATCAGCCCCAGCATTTT. It yields the protein CAWGQGSNQPQHF.

This clone was recorded once. In DNA form, the CDR3 reads TGTGCCAGCAGCCCTAGTTCGGGACAGAATTACGAGCAGTACTTC. It encodes CASSPSSGQNYEQYF. The rearrangement uses TRBV7-8 and TRBJ2-7; TRBD1 aligns across 7 bases. Losses at the gene ends were 5 bases for V and 4 bases for J; bases not matched to a gene: 11. The length of the CDR3 is 15 residues. The germline V gene encodes CDR1 SGHVS and CDR2 FQNEAQ.

This clone was observed a few times. V usage is TRBV4-1 and J usage is TRBJ1-1, with a tentative D call TRBD1 (5 bases). The CDR3 contains 14 residues. Trimming took off 1 base at V and 1 base at J, with 7 bases between the two ends. CDR1 is MGHRA, CDR2 YSYEKL, per germline. The CDR3 sequence is CASSQGQWNTEAFF. In DNA, the CDR3 is TGCGCCAGCAGCCAAGGACAGTGGAACACTGAAGCTTTCTTT.

The chain joins TRBV10-3 to TRBJ2-7; TRBD1 might be the D (6 bases). The CDR3 consists of 14 residues. V was shortened by 4 bases and J by 5 bases, with 15 bases between the two germline ends. Germline V gene sequence: CDR1 ENHRY, CDR2 SYGVKD. The CDR3 loop is CAISVSGVVDEQYF. The CDR3 DNA follows: TGTGCCATCAGTGTTTCAGGGGTTGTCGACGAGCAGTACTTC.

The chain couples TRBV9 to TRBJ2-1; 10 nucleotides line up with TRBD2. V trimming: 2 bases; J trimming: 2 bases; junction bases outside the gene matches: 1. CDR1 SGDLS and CDR2 YYNGEE come from the germline V gene. This CDR3 region has 15 residues. As DNA, the CDR3 is TGTGCCAGCAGCGTTAGCGGGAGGACCTACAATGAGCAGTTCTTC. Protein sequence: CASSVSGRTYNEQFF.

This clone was picked up a small number of times. The chain employs TRBV11-1 and TRBJ2-6, with TRBD2 as a possible D gene (5 bases). The CDR3 length is 18 residues. Germline-derived CDR1 and CDR2 are SGHAT and FQDESV (reference sequence). Trimming removed 3 bases from V and 0 bases from J, with 15 bases in between. CDR3 protein: CASSFDKRTGSGANVLTF. The CDR3 bases are TGTGCCAGCAGCTTCGACAAGCGGACGGGCTCTGGGGCCAACGTCCTGACTTTC.

V gene TRBV4-1 combines with J gene TRBJ1-6; 9 bases align to TRBD1. From germline, CDR1 is MGHRA and CDR2 YSYEKL. With 3 bases clipped from V and 6 bases from J, the junction kept 3 bases outside the gene matches. The CDR3 has 15 amino acids. CDR3 protein: CASSHPDRGNSPLHF. DNA for the CDR3: TGCGCCAGCAGCCATCCGGACAGGGGTAATTCACCCCTCCACTTT.

The rearrangement links TRBV10-3 to TRBJ2-3, with D possibly TRBD2 on 7 matching bases. Germline values: CDR1 ENHRY, CDR2 SYGVKD. V gave up 5 bases and J gave up 0 bases, with 27 bases separating them. This CDR3 region has 20 residues. CDR3 sequence (DNA): TGTGCCATCAGTAACGGACTCCGTGGGGGGGGCTCCCTCAGCACAGATACGCAGTATTTT. It yields the protein CAISNGLRGGGSLSTDTQYF.

The chain recombines TRBV7-9 with TRBJ2-5; a possible D gene is TRBD1 (6 bases). Trimming took off 0 bases at V and 5 bases at J, with 10 bases between the two ends. This CDR3 has 14 residues. Germline CDR1 is SEHNR and CDR2 is FQNEAQ (reference sequence). The CDR3 region is CASSLAYREETQYF. The CDR3 DNA is TGTGCCAGCAGCTTAGCCTACAGGGAGGAGACCCAGTACTTC.

This clone was detected only once. J is TRBJ1-1 and V is TRBV2; no reliable D call. Germline-derived CDR1 and CDR2 are SNHLY and FYNNEI. The CDR3 totals 14 residues. V was pared by 2 bases and J by 2 bases, with 9 bases between. CDR3 nucleotides: TGTGCCAGCAGTGAACTAGGCGGTAACACTGAAGCTTTCTTT. It is translated as CASSELGGNTEAFF.

The J gene is TRBJ1-1, the V gene TRBV2; 7 nucleotides line up with TRBD1. The junction had 9 bases not matched to a gene; V was cut back by 3 bases and J by 5 bases. The germline V gene encodes CDR1 SNHLY and CDR2 FYNNEI. This CDR3 has 15 amino acids. The CDR3 bases are TGTGCCAGCAGTGATCCGGACAGGTGGTGGACTGAAGCTTTCTTT. Protein sequence: CASSDPDRWWTEAFF.

The chain joins TRBV7-2 to TRBJ2-2; 8 bases are shared with TRBD2. The germline gives CDR1 SGHTA, CDR2 FQGNSA. V gave up 0 bases and J gave up 1 base; unmatched junction bases: 1. The CDR3 is 16 amino acids. The CDR3 nucleotides read TGTGCCAGCAGCTTAGCTAGCGGGATGAACACCGGGGAGCTGTTTTTT. This encodes CASSLASGMNTGELFF. Complete variable domain (other parts from reference TRBV7-2 and TRBJ2-2): GAGVSQSPSNKVTEKGKDVELRCDPISGHTALYWYRQSLGQGLEFLIYFQGNSAPDKSGLPSDRFSAERTGGSVSTLTIQRTQQEDSAVYLCASSLASGMNTGELFFGEGSRLTVL.

The V call is TRBV11-2, the J call TRBJ1-2; no reliable D call. The CDR3 is made up of 16 amino acids. V lost 2 bases to trimming and J lost 4 bases, with 17 bases between them. Germline CDR1 and CDR2: SGHAT and FQNNGV. CDR3 region: CASSLSLAAVVYGYTF. The CDR3 DNA reads as TGTGCCAGCAGCTTATCGCTTGCGGCAGTGGTCTATGGCTACACCTTC.

The CDR3 sequence: CASSLPRGEYNEQFF. DNA of the CDR3: TGTGCCAGCAGCTTACCGCGGGGGGAATACAATGAGCAGTTCTTC. This chain uses TRBV7-9 with TRBJ2-1; the match to TRBD2 covers 8 bases. The germline V gene encodes CDR1 SEHNR and CDR2 FQNEAQ (reference sequence). V lost 2 bases and J lost 4; bases outside the gene matches: 4. The CDR3 sequence is 15 residues long.

The rearrangement links TRBV6-5 to TRBJ1-3; D is ambiguous. The CDR3 length is 13 residues. V lost 8 bases and J lost 0, with 8 bases in between. Germline lookup yields CDR1 MNHEY and CDR2 SVGAGI. The CDR3 protein is CASGLSSGNTIYF. The CDR3 DNA reads TGTGCCAGCGGCTTAAGCTCTGGAAACACCATATATTTT.

The rearrangement joins TRBV10-2 to TRBJ1-6, with 10 bases fitting TRBD1. Per the germline V gene, CDR1 is WSHSY and CDR2 is SAAADI. V lost 6 bases to trimming and J lost 8 bases; unmatched junction nucleotides: 10. The CDR3 totals 16 residues. CDR3 bases: TGCGCCAGCAGAGCCGACAGGGGGCGCCTGCATTCACCCCTCCACTTT. This encodes CASRADRGRLHSPLHF.